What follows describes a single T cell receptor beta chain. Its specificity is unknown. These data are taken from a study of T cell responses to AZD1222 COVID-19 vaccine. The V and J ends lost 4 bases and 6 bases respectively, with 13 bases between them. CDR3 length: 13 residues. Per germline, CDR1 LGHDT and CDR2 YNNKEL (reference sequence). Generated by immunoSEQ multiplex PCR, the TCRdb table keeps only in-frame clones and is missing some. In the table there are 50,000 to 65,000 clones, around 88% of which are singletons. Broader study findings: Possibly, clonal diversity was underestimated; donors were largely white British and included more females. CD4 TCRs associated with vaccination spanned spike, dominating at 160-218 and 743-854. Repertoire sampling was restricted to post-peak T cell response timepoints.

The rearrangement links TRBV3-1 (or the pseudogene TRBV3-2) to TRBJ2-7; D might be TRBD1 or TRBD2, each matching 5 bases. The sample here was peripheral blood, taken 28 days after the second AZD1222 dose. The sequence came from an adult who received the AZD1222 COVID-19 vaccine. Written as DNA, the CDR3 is TGTGCCAGCAGCCCATCGGGGCTCGGCGAGCAGTACTTC. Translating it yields CASSPSGLGEQYF.